These T cell receptor beta chains were read from a single sample in a study of T cell responses to AZD1222 COVID-19 vaccine. The protocol was immunoSEQ multiplex PCR, while the TCRdb copy is restricted to in-frame clones and leaves out a portion. The data contain under 150,000 clones, 88% of them singletons. The starting material was peripheral blood, obtained 28 days after the second AZD1222 dose. Receptors originate from an adult who received the AZD1222 COVID-19 vaccine. The CDR3 runs from the conserved cysteine through the conserved F or W. A D gene is named only where the DNA matches it firmly. Expanded clones get a size class; other rows say once, few or many, or leave the size out.

>NA|NA|TRBJ1-2|TRBV18
TGTGCCAGCTCACCACCGCCGAACTATGGCTACACCTTC
CASSPPPNYGYTF
>NA|NA|TRBJ2-5|TRBV27
TGTGCCAGCAGTCGATGGGGGCAAGAGACCCAGTACTTC
CASSRWGQETQYF
>NA|NA|TRBJ2-7|TRBV15
TGTGCCACCAGCAGAGATAAGCACGGGTCCTACGAGCAGTACTTC
CATSRDKHGSYEQYF
>NA|NA|TRBJ2-7|TRBV18
TGTGCCAGCTCACCCCCCGGGAGCTACGAGCAGTACTTC
CASSPPGSYEQYF
>NA|TRBD1|TRBJ2-7|TRBV10-3
TGTGCCATCACCCCCCGGGACAGGGGCTACGAGCAGTACTTC
CAITPRDRGYEQYF
>NA|NA|TRBJ1-5|TRBV14
TGTGCCAGCAGCCAATCAATCGGGCAGCCCCAGCATTTT
CASSQSIGQPQHF
>NA|NA|TRBJ2-1|TRBV7-3
TGTGCCAGCAGCTTAGGGGTTAACAATGAGCAGTTCTTC
CASSLGVNNEQFF
>NA|NA|TRBJ2-7|TRBV7-8
TGTGCCAGCAGCTACGCGGCGGCCTACGAGCAGTACTTC
CASSYAAAYEQYF
>NA|NA|TRBJ2-7|TRBV5-1
TGCGCCAGCAGCGCCGACAGCTACGAGCAGTACTTC
CASSADSYEQYF
>NA|TRBD2|TRBJ2-3|TRBV5-1
TGCGCCAGCAGCTTGGGGGGTTTAGCGGGGACTACTACGCAGTATTTT
CASSLGGLAGTTTQYF
>NA|NA|TRBJ2-3|TRBV4-2
TGTGCCAGCAGCCAAGATGGGGGGGGCGCAACAGATACGCAGTATTTT
CASSQDGGGATDTQYF
>NA|TRBD1|TRBJ1-4|TRBV28
TGTGCCAGCAGTGCCGGGACAGGGGACGAAAAACTGTTTTTT
CASSAGTGDEKLFF
>NA|NA|TRBJ2-7|TRBV3-1/TRBV3-2
TGTGCCAGCAGCCACCTGGCACTCTACGGCTACGAGCAGTACTTC
CASSHLALYGYEQYF
>NA|TRBD1|TRBJ1-1|TRBV27
TGTGCCAGCATATCTAGACAGGGAAACACTGAAGCTTTCTTT
CASISRQGNTEAFF
>NA|NA|TRBJ1-2|TRBV4-1
TGCGCCAGCAGTCCGACAGAATCCTATGGCTACACCTTC
CASSPTESYGYTF
>NA|TRBD1|TRBJ1-1|TRBV11-2
TGTGCCAGCAGCGACCCCGGGACAGGGAAGACTGAAGCTTTCTTT
CASSDPGTGKTEAFF
>NA|TRBD1|TRBJ1-2|TRBV27
TGTGCCAGCAGTCTAGACGGAAGGGGGCTGGGGAACTATGGCTACACCTTC
CASSLDGRGLGNYGYTF
>NA|TRBD1|TRBJ1-1|TRBV5-1
TGCGCCAGCAGCTTACAGGGGAGGAACACTGAAGCTTTCTTT
CASSLQGRNTEAFF
>NA|NA|TRBJ2-1|TRBV11-3
TGTGCCAGCAGCTTTATGGCGTATGAGCAGTTCTTC
CASSFMAYEQFF
>NA|TRBD2|TRBJ2-3|TRBV6-5
TGTGCCAGCAGCCCAGGGACTAGTGATACGCAGTATTTT
CASSPGTSDTQYF
>NA|NA|TRBJ1-1|TRBV20-1
TGCAGTGCTTGGCGGGTTGAAGCTTTCTTT
CSAWRVEAFF
>few|TRBD2|TRBJ2-2|TRBV10-1
TGCGCCAGCAGCGTACTAGCGGGAGTAGACACCGGGGAGCTGTTTTTT
CASSVLAGVDTGELFF
>NA|NA|TRBJ1-5|TRBV6-5
TGTGCCAGCAGTTACTCACACCTTGGCAATCAGCCCCAGCATTTT
CASSYSHLGNQPQHF
>NA|TRBD1|TRBJ2-6|TRBV7-7
TGTGCCAGCAGCCGAACCACAGGGGGCTATAGCTCTGGGGCCAACGTCCTGACTTTC
CASSRTTGGYSSGANVLTF
>NA|NA|TRBJ2-1|TRBV7-2
TGTGCCAGCAGCTTATCAGTGGATGAGCAGTTCTTC
CASSLSVDEQFF
>NA|NA|TRBJ1-1|TRBV2
TGTGCCAGCACGGGGGGTGGCACTGAAGCTTTCTTT
CASTGGGTEAFF
>NA|NA|TRBJ2-5|TRBV19
TGTGCCAGTAGTATTCGTGGGGCCCTAGGGCAAGAGACCCAGTACTTC
CASSIRGALGQETQYF
>NA|NA|TRBJ1-2|TRBV11-2
TGTGCCAGCAGCGAAATCCCTTGGACCGCAGCCTATGGCTACACCTTC
CASSEIPWTAAYGYTF
>NA|NA|TRBJ2-6|TRBV5-1
TGCGCCAGCAGCCATAGGACCGGGCTGACTTTC
CASSHRTGLTF
>few|TRBD1|TRBJ2-4|TRBV6-5
TGTGCCAGCAGTTGGGACAGTACTGTCAAAAACATTCAGTACTTC
CASSWDSTVKNIQYF
>NA|NA|TRBJ1-1|TRBV19
TGTGCCAGTAGTATAGGGGGTATGGGCACTGAAGCTTTCTTT
CASSIGGMGTEAFF
>NA|NA|TRBJ1-2|TRBV30
TGTGCCAGAGACAGCTACTATGGCTACACCTTC
CARDSYYGYTF
>NA|TRBD1|TRBJ1-2|TRBV5-1
TGCGCCAGCAGCTTGGGGGACAGGGACTTACAGGGCTACACCTTC
CASSLGDRDLQGYTF